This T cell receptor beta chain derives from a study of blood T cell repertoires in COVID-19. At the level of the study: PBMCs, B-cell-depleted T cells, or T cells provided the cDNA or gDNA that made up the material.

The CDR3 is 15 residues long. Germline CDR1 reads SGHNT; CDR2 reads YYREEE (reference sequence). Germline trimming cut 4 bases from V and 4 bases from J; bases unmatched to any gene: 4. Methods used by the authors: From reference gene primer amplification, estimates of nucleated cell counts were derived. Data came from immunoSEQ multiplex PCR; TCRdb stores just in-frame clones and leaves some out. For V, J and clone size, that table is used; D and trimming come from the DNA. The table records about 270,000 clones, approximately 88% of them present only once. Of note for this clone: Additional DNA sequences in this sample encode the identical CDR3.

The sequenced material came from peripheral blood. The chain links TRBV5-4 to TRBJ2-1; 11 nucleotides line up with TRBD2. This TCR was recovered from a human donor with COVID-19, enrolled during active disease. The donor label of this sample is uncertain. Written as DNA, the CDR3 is TGTGCCAGCAGCCCCGGGACTAGCGGATACAATGAGCAGTTCTTC. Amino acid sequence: CASSPGTSGYNEQFF.